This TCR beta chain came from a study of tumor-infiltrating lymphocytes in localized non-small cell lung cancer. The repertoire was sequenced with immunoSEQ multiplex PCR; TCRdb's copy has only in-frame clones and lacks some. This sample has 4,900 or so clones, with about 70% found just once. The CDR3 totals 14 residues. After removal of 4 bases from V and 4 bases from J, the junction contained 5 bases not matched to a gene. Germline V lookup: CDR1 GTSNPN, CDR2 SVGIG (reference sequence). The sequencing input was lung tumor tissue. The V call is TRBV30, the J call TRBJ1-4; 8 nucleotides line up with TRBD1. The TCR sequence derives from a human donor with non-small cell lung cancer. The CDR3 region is CAWTRQGINEKLFF. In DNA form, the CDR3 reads TGTGCCTGGACGCGACAGGGGATTAATGAAAAACTGTTTTTT.